This passage covers 16 T cell receptor beta chains from one sample sequenced in a study of radiotherapy plus CTLA-4 blockade in lung cancer. The table came from immunoSEQ multiplex PCR; TCRdb's copy has only in-frame clones and leaves some out. Here the sample spans around 110,000 clones, around 85% being singletons. The sequencing here drew on peripheral blood, taken from a patient treated with radiotherapy plus ipilimumab. These receptors were collected from a human donor with non-small cell lung cancer that progressed on radiotherapy plus ipilimumab. Some clones in this sample may be carry-over from other donors' samples.

The chain carries TRBV11-2 and TRBJ1-1; the D is unclear. Trimming removed 6 bases from V and 0 bases from J, with 17 bases in between. The CDR3 totals 16 residues. Germline V gene sequence: CDR1 SGHAT, CDR2 FQNNGV. As DNA, the CDR3 is TGTGCCAGCAGTCGGAGAAGTCCCCCAATGAACACTGAAGCTTTCTTT. Translated: CASSRRSPPMNTEAFF. Supplemented by reference TRBV11-2 and TRBJ1-1, the full variable domain reads EAGVAQSPRYKIIEKRQSVAFWCNPISGHATLYWYQQILGQGPKLLIQFQNNGVVDDSQLPKDRFSAERLKGVDSTLKIQPAKLEDSAVYLCASSRRSPPMNTEAFFGQGTRLTVV.

V usage is TRBV19 and J usage is TRBJ2-7; D not resolved. In germline, CDR1 is LNHDA, CDR2 SQIVND (reference sequence). Between the trimmed V and J ends, which lost 0 bases and 0 bases, there was a span of 6 bases. This CDR3 has 14 amino acids. The CDR3 here is CASSIERSSYEQYF. The CDR3 region has the DNA TGTGCCAGTAGTATAGAGAGAAGCTCCTACGAGCAGTACTTC.

The chain joins TRBV4-2 to TRBJ1-6; 12 bases line up with TRBD1. This CDR3 has 18 amino acids. Losses at the gene ends were 1 base for V and 6 bases for J; bases not matched to a gene: 7. Germline V gene lookup returns CDR1 LGHNA and CDR2 YNFKEQ. The CDR3 DNA reads as TGTGCCAGCAGCCAAGGGGGACAGGGGGCGAGCCTTAATTCACCCCTCCACTTT. Its translation: CASSQGGQGASLNSPLHF.

This clone has a single count. The chain couples TRBV7-8 to TRBJ1-1; D gene ambiguous. The CDR3 runs 13 residues. Germline lookup yields CDR1 SGHVS and CDR2 FQNEAQ. V was shortened by 1 base and J by 8 bases, with 11 bases between the two germline ends. The CDR3 bases are TGTGCCAGCAGCTTAGTGAGCCAGCGGGAAGCTTTCTTT. This gives the protein CASSLVSQREAFF. Full variable domain (missing parts from reference TRBV7-8 and TRBJ1-1): GAGVSQSPRYKVAKRGQDVALRCDPISGHVSLFWYQQALGQGPEFLTYFQNEAQLDKSGLPSDRFFAERPEGSVSTLKIQRTQQEDSAVYLCASSLVSQREAFFGQGTRLTVV.

This chain joins TRBV5-1 and TRBJ2-3; 11 bases agree with TRBD2. Trimming took 2 bases from V and 3 from J; bases not matched to a gene: 11. The CDR3 is 18 amino acids. Germline-derived CDR1 and CDR2 are SGHRS and YFSETQ. For the CDR3, the DNA is TGCGCCAGCAGCTTAATGTTAGCGGGGGGGACCTCAACAGATACGCAGTATTTT. This sequence encodes CASSLMLAGGTSTDTQYF.

This clone is a singleton in its sample. The chain employs TRBV5-1 and TRBJ2-3; a weak D match, TRBD2 (7 bases). The ends were cut back, 4 bases at V and 4 bases at J, with 16 bases in the middle. The CDR3 runs to 15 residues. In germline, CDR1 is SGHRS, CDR2 YFSETQ. The CDR3 nucleotides read TGCGCCAGCAGCCCACTTCGGGGGGCTGCAGATACGCAGTATTTT. This translates into CASSPLRGAADTQYF. The whole variable domain, filled in from reference TRBV5-1 and TRBJ2-3, reads KAGVTQTPRYLIKTRGQQVTLSCSPISGHRSVSWYQQTPGQGLQFLFEYFSETQRNKGNFPGRFSGRQFSNSRSEMNVSTLELGDSALYLCASSPLRGAADTQYFGPGTRLTVL.

The chain uses TRBV6-4 and TRBJ2-3; 9 positions match TRBD2. After removal of 2 bases from V and 4 bases from J, the junction contained 4 bases not matched to a gene. Germline V gene sequence: CDR1 MRHNA, CDR2 SNTAGT. The CDR3 is made up of 15 amino acids. The CDR3 loop is CASSDTAGGSDTQYF. DNA of the CDR3: TGTGCCAGCAGTGACACAGCGGGGGGCTCAGATACGCAGTATTTT.

The V call is TRBV27, the J call TRBJ1-1; D unresolved. In germline, CDR1 is MNHEY, CDR2 SMNVEV (reference sequence). Trimming cost V 8 bases and J 0 bases, with 10 bases left between them. The CDR3 totals 13 residues. Here the CDR3 DNA reads TGTGCCAGCTCCCGGCTGATGAACACTGAAGCTTTCTTT. Protein product: CASSRLMNTEAFF.

The CDR3 nucleotides are TGTGCCAGCATCCACAGGGGCCATTACAATGAGCAGTTCTTC. Translation gives CASIHRGHYNEQFF. V usage is TRBV11-3 and J usage is TRBJ2-1, with 7 bases fitting TRBD1. After removal of 7 bases from V and 4 bases from J, the junction contained 7 bases not matched to a gene. Per the germline V gene, CDR1 is SGHNT and CDR2 is YENEEA. This CDR3 is 14 amino acids long. Variable domain in full (rest from reference TRBV11-3 and TRBJ2-1): EAGVVQSPRYKIIEKKQPVAFWCNPISGHNTLYWYLQNLGQGPELLIRYENEEAVDDSQLPKDRFSAERLKGVDSTLKIQPAELGDSAVYLCASIHRGHYNEQFFGPGTRLTVL.

V gene TRBV18 combines with J gene TRBJ1-1; D uncertain. CDR1 KGHSH and CDR2 LQKENI come from the germline V gene. Trimming took off 3 bases at V and 13 bases at J, with 18 bases between the two ends. The CDR3 totals 13 residues. CDR3 sequence reads: CASSPRQTGEVFF. The CDR3 coding sequence is TGTGCCAGCTCACCTAGGCAGACCGGGGAGGTTTTCTTT.

The chain couples TRBV5-1 to TRBJ2-5, with D possibly being TRBD1 or TRBD2 (5 bases each). The length of the CDR3 is 14 residues. V lost 0 bases to trimming and J lost 1 base, with 7 bases between them. CDR1 SGHRS and CDR2 YFSETQ come from the germline V gene. The CDR3 is CASSLGGTQETQYF. The DNA for the CDR3 is TGCGCCAGCAGCTTGGGAGGGACCCAAGAGACCCAGTACTTC.

This clone was recorded once. The chain couples TRBV27 to TRBJ2-5; D is undetermined. CDR3 length equals 13 residues. Trimming left V 6 bases short and J 5 bases short, with 13 bases between. The germline gives CDR1 MNHEY, CDR2 SMNVEV (reference sequence). CDR3: CASRLTFGETQYF. In nucleotides, the CDR3 is TGTGCCAGCAGGTTGACATTTGGGGAGACCCAGTACTTC.

The V call is TRBV6-6, the J call TRBJ2-7, with D maybe TRBD1 (5 bases). The CDR3 is 16 amino acids. Between the trimmed V and J ends, which lost 5 bases and 0 bases, there was a span of 17 bases. CDR1 is MNHNY, CDR2 SVGAGI, per germline (reference sequence). Here the CDR3 reads CASSHVGAHSSYEQYF. Written as DNA, the CDR3 is TGTGCCAGCAGTCACGTTGGGGCCCATAGCTCCTACGAGCAGTACTTC.

The chain joins TRBV9 to TRBJ2-2, with 10 positions matching TRBD2. Germline loops: CDR1 SGDLS, CDR2 YYNGEE. J lost 5 bases, V lost 2 bases, and 9 bases had no gene match. This CDR3 contains 17 residues. In nucleotides, the CDR3 is TGTGCCAGCAGCGTCAAGTCACTAGCGGGACTTACCGGGGAGCTGTTTTTT. Residues: CASSVKSLAGLTGELFF.

The CDR3 DNA reads TGTGCCAGCAGCCCGGTGGGGGACAATGAGCAGTTCTTC. Translating it yields CASSPVGDNEQFF. J is TRBJ2-1 and V is TRBV5-6; perhaps D is TRBD1 or TRBD2 (5 bases each). This CDR3 contains 13 residues. Per germline, CDR1 SGHDT and CDR2 YYEEEE. V dropped 4 bases and J dropped 5 bases, with 10 bases sitting between them.

This clone came up a few times. The gene calls are TRBV28 and TRBJ1-4, with a weak D call TRBD1 (5 bases). The CDR3 has 16 residues. Looked up from germline, CDR1 is MDHEN and CDR2 is SYDVKM. Trimming took off 2 bases at V and 3 bases at J, with 13 bases between the two ends. CDR3 sequence (DNA): TGTGCCAGCAGTTTAATGGGGGGTACCTCTAATGAAAAACTGTTTTTT. This gives the protein CASSLMGGTSNEKLFF.